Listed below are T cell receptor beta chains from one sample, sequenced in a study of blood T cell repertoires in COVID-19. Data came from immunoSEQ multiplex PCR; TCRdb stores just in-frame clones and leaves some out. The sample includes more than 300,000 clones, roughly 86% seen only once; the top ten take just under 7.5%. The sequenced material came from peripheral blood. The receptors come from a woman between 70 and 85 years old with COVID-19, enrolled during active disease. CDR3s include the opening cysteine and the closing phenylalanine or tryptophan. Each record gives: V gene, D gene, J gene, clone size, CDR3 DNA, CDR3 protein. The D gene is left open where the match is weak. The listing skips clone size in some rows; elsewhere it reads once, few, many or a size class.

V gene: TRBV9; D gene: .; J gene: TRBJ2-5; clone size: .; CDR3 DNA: TGTGCCAGCAGCGCCGAACAGGGCCAAGAGACCCAGTACTTC; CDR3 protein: CASSAEQGQETQYF
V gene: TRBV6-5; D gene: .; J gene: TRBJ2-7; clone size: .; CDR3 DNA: TGTGCCAGCACCAGGGGAACGGAGGCCTACGAGCAGTACTTC; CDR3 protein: CASTRGTEAYEQYF
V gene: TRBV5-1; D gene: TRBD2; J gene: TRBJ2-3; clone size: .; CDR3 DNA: TGCGCCAGCAGCTTAGCGGGGGCTAGCACAGATACGCAGTATTTT; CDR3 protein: CASSLAGASTDTQYF
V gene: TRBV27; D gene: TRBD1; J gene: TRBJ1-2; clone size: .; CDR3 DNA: TGTGCCAGCAGATTGACCGGGACAGGGGCGCGGAGCTATGGCTACACCTTC; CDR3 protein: CASRLTGTGARSYGYTF
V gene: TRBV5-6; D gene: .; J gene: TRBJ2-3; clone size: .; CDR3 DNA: TGTGCCAGCAGCTCCCTGAGCGCAGATACGCAGTATTTT; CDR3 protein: CASSSLSADTQYF
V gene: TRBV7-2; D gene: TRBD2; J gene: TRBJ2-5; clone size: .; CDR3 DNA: TGTGCCAGCAGCTCCCGGGGGGACCGACTAGCGGGGAGTAAAGAGACCCAGTACTTC; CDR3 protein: CASSSRGDRLAGSKETQYF
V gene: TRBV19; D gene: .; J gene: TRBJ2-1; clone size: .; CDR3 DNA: TGTGCCACCCTCCCAGTAGGCGGCCCTCTTGACTACAATGAGCAGTTCTTC; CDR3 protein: CATLPVGGPLDYNEQFF
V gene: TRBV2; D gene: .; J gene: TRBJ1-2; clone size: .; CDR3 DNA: TGTGCCAGCAGTGGGGGCAGCTACTATGGCTACACCTTC; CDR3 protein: CASSGGSYYGYTF
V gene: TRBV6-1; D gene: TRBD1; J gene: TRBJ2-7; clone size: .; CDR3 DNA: TGTGCCAGCAGTGGACAGGGTCTGCCCGAGCAGTACTTC; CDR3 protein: CASSGQGLPEQYF
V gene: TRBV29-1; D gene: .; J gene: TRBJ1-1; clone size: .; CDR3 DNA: TGCAGCGTGGCTCAGAATGAAGCTTTCTTT; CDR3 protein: CSVAQNEAFF
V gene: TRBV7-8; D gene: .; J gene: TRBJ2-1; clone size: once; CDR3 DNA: TGTGCCAGCAGCTTAGGAGGTACATATGAGCAGTTCTTC; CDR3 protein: CASSLGGTYEQFF
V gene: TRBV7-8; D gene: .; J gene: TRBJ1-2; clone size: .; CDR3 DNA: TGTGCCAGCAGCTTACAAGACAGCTATGGCTACACCTTC; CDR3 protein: CASSLQDSYGYTF
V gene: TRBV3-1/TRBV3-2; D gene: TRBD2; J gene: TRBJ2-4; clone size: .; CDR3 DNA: TGTGCCAGCCAGCGGGGAGGCCAAAACATTCAGTACTTC; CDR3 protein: CASQRGGQNIQYF
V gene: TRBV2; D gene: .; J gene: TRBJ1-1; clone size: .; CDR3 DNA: TGTGCCAGCAGTTACAGGTTAAACACTGAAGCTTTCTTT; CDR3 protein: CASSYRLNTEAFF
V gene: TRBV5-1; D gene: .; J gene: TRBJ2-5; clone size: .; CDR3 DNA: TGCGCCAGCAGCTTGGTGGGAGTACAAGAGACCCAGTACTTC; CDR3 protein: CASSLVGVQETQYF
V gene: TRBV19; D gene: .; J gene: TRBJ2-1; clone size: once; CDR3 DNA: TGTGCCAGTAGTATCGGGGGGCTAGGCAATGAGCAGTTCTTC; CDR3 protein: CASSIGGLGNEQFF
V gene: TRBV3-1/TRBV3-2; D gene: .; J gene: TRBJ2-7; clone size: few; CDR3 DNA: TGTGCCAGCAGCCAAGTCCCTTCCTACGAGCAGTACTTC; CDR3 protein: CASSQVPSYEQYF
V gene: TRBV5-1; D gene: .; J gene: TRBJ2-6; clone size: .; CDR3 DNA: TGCGCCAGCAGCAAAGAGTCCATTTCTGGGGCCAACATCCTGACTTTC; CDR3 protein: CASSKESISGANILTF
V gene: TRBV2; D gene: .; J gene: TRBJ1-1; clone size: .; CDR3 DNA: TGTGCCAGCACCTCACAGGGATTCACTGAAGCTTTCTTT; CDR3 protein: CASTSQGFTEAFF
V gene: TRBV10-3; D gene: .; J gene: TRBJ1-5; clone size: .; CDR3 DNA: TGTGCCATCAGACCTGAGGGTCAGCCCCAGCATTTT; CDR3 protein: CAIRPEGQPQHF
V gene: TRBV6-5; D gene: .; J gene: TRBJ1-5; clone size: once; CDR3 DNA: TGTGCTACCCGGGGGGGAAATAGCAATCAGCCCCAGCATTTT; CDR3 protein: CATRGGNSNQPQHF
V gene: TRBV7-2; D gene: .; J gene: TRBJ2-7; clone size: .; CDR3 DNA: TGTGCCAGCAGCTCTAGGCAGGGGGGAATTTACGAGCAGTACTTC; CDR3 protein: CASSSRQGGIYEQYF
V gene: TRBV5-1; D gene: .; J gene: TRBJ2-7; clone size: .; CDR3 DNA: TGCGCCAGCAGCCCGTATACTGGTGCCTACGAGCAGTACTTC; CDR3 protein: CASSPYTGAYEQYF
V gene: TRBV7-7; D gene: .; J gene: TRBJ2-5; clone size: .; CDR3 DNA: TGTGCCAGCAGCTTAGAACAGGGAGAGACCCAGTACTTC; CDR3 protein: CASSLEQGETQYF
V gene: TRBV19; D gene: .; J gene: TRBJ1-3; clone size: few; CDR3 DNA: TGTGCCAGTAGAGAAACAGGTAGCTCTGGAAACACCATATATTTT; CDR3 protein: CASRETGSSGNTIYF
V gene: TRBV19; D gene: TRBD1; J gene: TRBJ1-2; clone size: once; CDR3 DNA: TGTGCCAGTAGTATACAGGGGGCGAAGGGCTACACCTTC; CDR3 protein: CASSIQGAKGYTF
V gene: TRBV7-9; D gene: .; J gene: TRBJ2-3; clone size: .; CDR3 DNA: TGTGCCAGCAGCTCTTATAGGGGATTGAGCACAGATACGCAGTATTTT; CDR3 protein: CASSSYRGLSTDTQYF
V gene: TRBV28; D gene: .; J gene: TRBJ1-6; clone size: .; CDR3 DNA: TGTGCCAGCCTCCGGGCAGGGAAGATACCCCTCCACTTT; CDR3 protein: CASLRAGKIPLHF
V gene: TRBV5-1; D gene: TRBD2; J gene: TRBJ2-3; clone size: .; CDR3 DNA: TGCGCCAGCAGCTGGGAAGCGGGGCACACAGATACGCAGTATTTT; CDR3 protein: CASSWEAGHTDTQYF
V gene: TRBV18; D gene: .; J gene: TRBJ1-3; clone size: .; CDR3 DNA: TGTGCCAGCTCACCATTTGAACAGTCCATCTTTGGAAACACCATATATTTT; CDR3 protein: CASSPFEQSIFGNTIYF
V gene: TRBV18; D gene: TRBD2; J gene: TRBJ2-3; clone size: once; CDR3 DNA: TGTGCCAGCTCACCTCCTGGGCGGGGGGGCCTCGGAGATACGCAGTATTTT; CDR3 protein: CASSPPGRGGLGDTQYF
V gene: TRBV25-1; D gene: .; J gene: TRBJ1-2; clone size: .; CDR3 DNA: TGTGCCAGCAGTGAATTCGGCTATGGCTACACCTTC; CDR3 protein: CASSEFGYGYTF
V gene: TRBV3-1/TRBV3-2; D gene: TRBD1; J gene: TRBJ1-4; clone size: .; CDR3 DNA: TGTGCCAGCAGCCGATCGACAGGGCCGGCAACTAATGAAAAACTGTTTTTT; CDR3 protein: CASSRSTGPATNEKLFF
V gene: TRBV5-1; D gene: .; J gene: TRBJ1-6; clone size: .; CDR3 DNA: TGCGCCAGCAGCCTCGGGGGTCAGGATTCACCCCTCCACTTT; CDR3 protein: CASSLGGQDSPLHF
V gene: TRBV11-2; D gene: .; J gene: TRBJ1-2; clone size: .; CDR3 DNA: TGTGCCAGCAGCCCGACACAGGGTAACTATGGCTACACCTTC; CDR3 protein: CASSPTQGNYGYTF
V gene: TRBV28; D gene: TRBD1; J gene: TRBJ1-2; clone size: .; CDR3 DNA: TGTGCCAGCAGGCAGGGGGCGGGTGGCTACACCTTC; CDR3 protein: CASRQGAGGYTF
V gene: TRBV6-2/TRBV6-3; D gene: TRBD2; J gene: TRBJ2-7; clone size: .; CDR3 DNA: TGTGCCAGCAGTTACATAGATAGCGGGGGAACTTCCTACGAGCAGTACTTC; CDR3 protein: CASSYIDSGGTSYEQYF
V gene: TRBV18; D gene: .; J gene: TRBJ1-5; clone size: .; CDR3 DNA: TGTGCCAGCTCACCTACGTCGGACACAAATCAGCCCCAGCATTTT; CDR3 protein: CASSPTSDTNQPQHF
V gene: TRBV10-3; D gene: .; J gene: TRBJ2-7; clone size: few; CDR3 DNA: TGTGCCATCAGTGACCTCTCCTACGAGCAGTACTTC; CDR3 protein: CAISDLSYEQYF
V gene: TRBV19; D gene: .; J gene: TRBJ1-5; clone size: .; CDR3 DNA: TGTGCCAGTACCCCTCTCACGGCGGGCAATCAGCCCCAGCATTTT; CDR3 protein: CASTPLTAGNQPQHF
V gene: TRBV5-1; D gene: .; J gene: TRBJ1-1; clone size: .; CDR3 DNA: TGCGCCAGCAGACAGGGTAACACTGAAGCTTTCTTT; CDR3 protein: CASRQGNTEAFF
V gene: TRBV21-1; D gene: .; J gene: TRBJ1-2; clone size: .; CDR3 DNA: TGTGCCAGCAGCTCCCGGACAGGAATCTATGGCTACACCTTC; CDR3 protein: CASSSRTGIYGYTF
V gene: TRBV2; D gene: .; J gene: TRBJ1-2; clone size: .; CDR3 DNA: TGTGCCAGCAGTGAAGCCGGTATCTACACCTTC; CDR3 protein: CASSEAGIYTF
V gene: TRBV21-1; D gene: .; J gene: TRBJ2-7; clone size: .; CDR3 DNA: TGTGCCAGCAGCAAAATGTGGAGGGTTCTCTTGACCTACGAGCAGTACTTC; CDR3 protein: CASSKMWRVLLTYEQYF
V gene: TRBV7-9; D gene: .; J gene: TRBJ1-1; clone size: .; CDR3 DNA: TGTGCCAGCAGCCTAGGACAGCCGAACACTGAAGCTTTCTTT; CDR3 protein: CASSLGQPNTEAFF
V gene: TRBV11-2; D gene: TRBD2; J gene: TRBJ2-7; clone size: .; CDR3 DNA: TGTGCCAGCAGCTTAGAGGACGGGGGGAACTACGAGCAGTACTTC; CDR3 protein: CASSLEDGGNYEQYF